A selection of T cell receptor beta chains follows, all from one sample in a study of blood T cell repertoires in COVID-19. Clones were read by immunoSEQ multiplex PCR, and TCRdb kept only the in-frame ones, dropping some. The sample lists fewer than 180,000 clones; around 86% were seen once. The sequencing sample was made of peripheral blood. The receptors originated from a man aged 65 to 85 with acute or convalescent COVID-19. Both conserved end residues are part of each CDR3.

v_call	j_call	cdr3_aa
TRBV7-3	TRBJ1-1	CASSLTDRGTEAFF
TRBV18	TRBJ1-2	CASSQGQGVLSGYTF
TRBV3-1/TRBV3-2	TRBJ2-7	CASARGTNSYEQYF
TRBV5-4	TRBJ1-2	CASSLVGGRGGYTF
TRBV19	TRBJ2-3	CASSIGSEDTQYF
TRBV7-2	TRBJ1-5	CASSLVSDQPQHF
TRBV5-1	TRBJ2-7	CASSLVASYEQYF
TRBV6-2/TRBV6-3	TRBJ2-3	CASSPPLTASGTPDTQYF
TRBV5-8	TRBJ2-7	CASRPLAGIYEQYF
TRBV19	TRBJ2-2	CASSIGTGELFF
TRBV7-3	TRBJ2-3	CASSPLGLAHDTQYF
TRBV4-1	TRBJ2-5	CASSQGVTGGGRETQYF
TRBV28	TRBJ1-5	CASSLPQGGQPQHF
TRBV5-6	TRBJ1-2	CASSLAGQDNYGYTF
TRBV3-1/TRBV3-2	TRBJ2-7	CASSHLAGNEQYF
TRBV3-1/TRBV3-2	TRBJ1-4	CASSHLTGRNEKLFF
TRBV7-2	TRBJ1-5	CASSSGQGRSQPQHF
TRBV5-8	TRBJ2-1	CASSFGQSSYNEQFF
TRBV25-1	TRBJ1-3	CASSETGLENTIYF
TRBV5-1	TRBJ1-1	CASSPRTNTEAFF
TRBV3-1/TRBV3-2	TRBJ2-1	CASSPSGNEQFF
TRBV11-2	TRBJ2-7	CASSLGTGEYEQYF
TRBV28	TRBJ1-4	CASSQTGGGEKLFF
TRBV24-1	TRBJ2-2	CATSDSRGQGTGYAGELFF
TRBV7-2	TRBJ2-1	CASSPGLAGGQFF
TRBV7-9	TRBJ1-2	CASSSDRALDYGYTF
TRBV5-1	TRBJ1-2	CASSPDRGSSGYTF
TRBV28	TRBJ1-1	CASSKLDRATEAFF
TRBV9	TRBJ2-1	CASSVEGSAYNEQFF
TRBV6-6	TRBJ2-1	CASSSPGTGNEQFF
TRBV28	TRBJ2-1	CASSHSTWEQFF
TRBV5-1	TRBJ1-1	CASSFNMNTEAFF